The T cell receptor beta chain described here comes from a study of T cells expressing NK-cell markers. General study findings and limits: There were a few donors in whom these clonotypes also led the CD3+CD56-NKG2C+ fraction.

As to this clonotype: What it binds is unknown.

CDR1 is LGHNA and CDR2 is YSLEER in the germline V gene. The CDR3 runs to 14 residues. One entry per CDR3 protein, without DNA, is what TCRdb gives after re-calling the 5' RACE reads. The table counts roughly 280,000 distinct CDR3 sequences; about 0.4% lies in the top ten. This chain uses TRBV4-3 with TRBJ1-5; TCRdb's D call, TRBD1, is unchecked because there is no DNA. The sequence was obtained from a man between 18 and 35 years old in good health. Specimen: blood T cells: a sorted CD56 or NKG2C T cell subset, CD4+ or CD8+ T cells, or bulk PBMC T cells (not recorded which). The CDR3 reads CASSPRVGDQPQHF.